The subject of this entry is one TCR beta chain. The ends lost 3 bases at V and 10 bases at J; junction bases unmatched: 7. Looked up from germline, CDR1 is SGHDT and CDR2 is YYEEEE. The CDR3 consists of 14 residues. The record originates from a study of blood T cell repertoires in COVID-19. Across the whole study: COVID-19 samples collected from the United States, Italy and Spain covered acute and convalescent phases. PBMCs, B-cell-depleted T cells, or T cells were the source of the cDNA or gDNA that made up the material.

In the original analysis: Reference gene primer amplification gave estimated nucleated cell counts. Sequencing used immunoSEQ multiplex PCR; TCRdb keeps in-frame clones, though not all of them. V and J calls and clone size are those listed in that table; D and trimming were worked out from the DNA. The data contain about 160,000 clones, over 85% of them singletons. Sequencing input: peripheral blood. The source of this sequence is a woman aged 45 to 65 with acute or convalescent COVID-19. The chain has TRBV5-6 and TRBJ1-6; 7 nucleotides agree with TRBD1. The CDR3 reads CASSSSGGRSPLHF. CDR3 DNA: TGTGCCAGCAGCTCATCAGGGGGGAGATCACCCCTCCACTTT. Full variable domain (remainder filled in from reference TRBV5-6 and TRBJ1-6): DAGVTQSPTHLIKTRGQQVTLRCSPKSGHDTVSWYQQALGQGPQFIFQYYEEEERQRGNFPDRFSGHQFPNYSSELNVNALLLGDSALYLCASSSSGGRSPLHFGNGTRLTVT.